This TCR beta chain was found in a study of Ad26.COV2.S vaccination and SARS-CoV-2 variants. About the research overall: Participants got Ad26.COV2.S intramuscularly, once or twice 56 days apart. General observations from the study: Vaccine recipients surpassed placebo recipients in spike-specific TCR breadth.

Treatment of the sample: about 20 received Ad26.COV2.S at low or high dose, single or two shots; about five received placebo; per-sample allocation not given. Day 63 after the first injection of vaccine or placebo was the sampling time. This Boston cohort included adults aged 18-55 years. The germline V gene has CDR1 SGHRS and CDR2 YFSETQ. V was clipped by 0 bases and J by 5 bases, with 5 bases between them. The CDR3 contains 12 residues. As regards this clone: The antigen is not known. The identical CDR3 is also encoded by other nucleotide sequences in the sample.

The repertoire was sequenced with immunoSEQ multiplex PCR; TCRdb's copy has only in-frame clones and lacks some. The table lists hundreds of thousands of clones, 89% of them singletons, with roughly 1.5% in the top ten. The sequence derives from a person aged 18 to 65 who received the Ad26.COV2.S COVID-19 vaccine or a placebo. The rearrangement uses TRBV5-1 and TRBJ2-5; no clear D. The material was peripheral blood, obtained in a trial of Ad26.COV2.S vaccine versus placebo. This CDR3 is CASSLDGETQYF. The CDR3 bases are TGCGCCAGCAGCTTGGATGGGGAGACCCAGTACTTC.